The 31 T cell receptor beta chains below were found in one sample sequenced in a study of cytotoxic CD8 clonotypes in ibrutinib-treated CLL (dated by TCRdb to the early 2020s). Libraries were prepared through the immunoSEQ multiplex PCR assay. TCRdb holds this immuneACCESS table with in-frame rearrangements only. Some clones are missing; in checked studies, unresolved V genes explain under half, and the rest has no known cause. This sample is represented by about 50,000 clones; about three fifths of them were singletons. The ten most abundant clones make up around a quarter of the sample. The time point label here, explained by the study, means: 24 months on ibrutinib. The sequencing here drew on PBMCs, taken after 24 months of ibrutinib treatment. The receptor set was obtained from a human donor with chronic lymphocytic leukemia.

V is TRBV4-1 and J is TRBJ2-6; D remains unclear. The V and J ends lost 4 bases and 0 bases respectively, with 13 bases between them. The CDR3 runs 17 residues. The V gene's germline CDR1 is MGHRA and CDR2 YSYEKL. CDR3 DNA sequence: TGCGCCAGCAGCCCCGCTGTCCCCTCCTCTGGGGCCAACGTCCTGACTTTC. It specifies CASSPAVPSSGANVLTF.

This chain links TRBV2 with TRBJ2-4, with 8 bases identical to TRBD2. CDR1 and CDR2 (germline): SNHLY, FYNNEI. CDR3 length: 15 residues. Germline trimming cut 6 bases from V and 2 bases from J; bases unmatched to any gene: 6. CDR3 nucleotides: TGTGCCAGCAGCTTCAGCGGGGGTTCCAAAAACATTCAGTACTTC. This gives the protein CASSFSGGSKNIQYF.

This clone was detected only a few times. The J gene is TRBJ2-5, the V gene TRBV4-1, with 8 bases lining up with TRBD2. The V gene end was trimmed by 1 base and the J gene end by 1 base; junction bases not matched to a gene: 2. This CDR3 is 15 amino acids long. Germline V lookup: CDR1 MGHRA, CDR2 YSYEKL. The CDR3 spells CASSQGRGVQETQYF. The CDR3 DNA reads as TGCGCCAGCAGCCAAGGGCGGGGGGTCCAAGAGACCCAGTACTTC.

This chain uses TRBV10-3 with TRBJ2-1; D is possibly TRBD1 (6 bases). Germline CDR1 and CDR2: ENHRY and SYGVKD. The CDR3 is 13 amino acids. The V and J ends lost 4 bases and 10 bases respectively, with 14 bases between them. The CDR3 spells CAISGQVRGEQFF. In nucleotides, the CDR3 is TGTGCCATCAGTGGACAGGTACGTGGGGAGCAGTTCTTC.

There are a few counts of this clone. The chain combines TRBV12-5 with TRBJ2-2, with D possibly being TRBD1 (5 bases). Germline V gives CDR1 LGHNT, CDR2 FRNRAP. This CDR3 is built from 13 residues. Trimming removed 1 base from V and 7 bases from J, with 7 bases in between. This CDR3 reads CASGLDRGGELFF. The CDR3 DNA is TGTGCTAGTGGTTTGGATAGGGGCGGGGAGCTGTTTTTT.

The gene calls are TRBV10-3 and TRBJ2-3; 16 bases agree with TRBD2. The CDR3 totals 17 residues. The V gene end was trimmed by 6 bases and the J gene end by 3 bases; junction bases not matched to a gene: 6. CDR1 is ENHRY and CDR2 is SYGVKD in the germline V gene. This CDR3 is CAISGTSGGASTDTQYF. As DNA, the CDR3 is TGTGCCATCAGCGGGACTAGCGGGGGGGCAAGTACAGATACGCAGTATTTT.

The genes are TRBV27 and TRBJ2-2, with D tentatively TRBD1 (5 bases). V gave up 5 bases and J gave up 0 bases, with 13 bases separating them. The CDR3 contains 16 residues. In germline, CDR1 is MNHEY, CDR2 SMNVEV (reference sequence). CDR3 coding DNA: TGTGCCAGCAGTCAGGGTTCGAGTCCGAACACCGGGGAGCTGTTTTTT. This codes for CASSQGSSPNTGELFF.

The chain combines TRBV5-6 with TRBJ1-5; D remains ambiguous. V was clipped by 4 bases and J by 4 bases, with 12 bases between them. Germline CDR1 is SGHDT and CDR2 is YYEEEE. The CDR3 consists of 14 residues. The CDR3 reads CASSRSGLNQPQHF. The DNA of the CDR3 is TGTGCCAGCAGCCGCTCCGGATTAAATCAGCCCCAGCATTTT.

This clone was counted only a few times. The chain joins TRBV19 to TRBJ2-3, with 8 bases matching TRBD1. J was trimmed by 4 bases and V by 10 bases; bases with no gene match: 13. Germline CDR1 reads LNHDA; CDR2 reads SQIVND (reference sequence). CDR3 length: 15 residues. The CDR3 DNA is TGTGCCACCCGAGACAGGGGCGTGGGGGCAGATACGCAGTATTTT. Its protein is CATRDRGVGADTQYF.

The chain couples TRBV2 to TRBJ2-7; 10 bases are a match to TRBD1. CDR1 and CDR2 from the germline V gene are SNHLY and FYNNEI. Trimming cost V 6 bases and J 2 bases; bases outside gene matches: 4. The CDR3 has 14 amino acids. The CDR3 sequence: CASSAGTGAYEQYF. Here the CDR3 DNA reads TGTGCCAGCAGCGCCGGGACAGGGGCCTACGAGCAGTACTTC.

The V gene is TRBV7-2, the J gene TRBJ2-1; 7 nucleotides match TRBD2. The CDR3 is 15 residues long. The ends lost 1 base at V and 0 bases at J; junction bases unmatched: 0. Germline V gene data show CDR1 as SGHTA and CDR2 as FQGNSA. The CDR3 spells CASSLGTSSYNEQFF. CDR3 nucleotides: TGTGCCAGCAGCTTAGGGACTAGCTCCTACAATGAGCAGTTCTTC.

This clone appeared a few times. V gene TRBV29-1 combines with J gene TRBJ1-2; the D gene is possibly TRBD1 (6 bases). The CDR3 sequence is 17 residues long. CDR1 SQVTM and CDR2 ANQGSEA come from the germline V gene. With 6 bases removed from V and 1 base from J, the gap between germline ends came to 24 bases. The CDR3 nucleotides read TGCAGCGTGAGGACAGTCAAAAACCACGAAGATAACTATGGCTACACCTTC. Amino acids: CSVRTVKNHEDNYGYTF.

This chain uses TRBV18 with TRBJ2-7, with D uncertain. Trimming left V 6 bases short and J 0 bases short, with 15 bases between. CDR1 is KGHSH, CDR2 LQKENI, per germline. CDR3 length equals 15 residues. The CDR3 region has the DNA TGTGCCAGCTCGCCAGAGACTCCCAGCTCCTACGAGCAGTACTTC. Protein: CASSPETPSSYEQYF.

This chain joins TRBV19 and TRBJ1-1; D gene unclear. This CDR3 has 12 amino acids. Trimming cost V 2 bases and J 6 bases, with 7 bases left between them. CDR1 is LNHDA and CDR2 is SQIVND in the germline V gene (reference sequence). In nucleotides, the CDR3 is TGTGCCAGTAGTATATGGGGATCTGAAGCTTTCTTT. Encoded protein: CASSIWGSEAFF.

This clone was picked up a small number of times. One end of the junction varies from germline; a read error may be responsible. The V and J genes are TRBV19 and TRBJ2-1; D not resolved. This CDR3 contains 12 residues. CDR1 and CDR2 (germline): LNHDA, SQIVND (reference sequence). The CDR3 region has the DNA TGTGCCACTAGTATCTCCTACAATGAGCAGTTCTTC. Translation gives CATSISYNEQFF. The full variable domain, in which reference TRBV19 and TRBJ2-1 provide the parts outside the CDR3, is DGGITQSPKYLFRKEGQNVTLSCEQNLNHDAMYWYRQDPGQGLRLIYYSQIVNDFQKGDIAEGYSVSREKKESFPLTVTSAQKNPTAFYLCATSISYNEQFFGPGTRLTVL.

This chain uses TRBV6-5 with TRBJ1-6, with TRBD1 matching over 9 bases. The CDR3 contains 13 residues. The ends lost 6 bases at V and 10 bases at J; junction bases unmatched: 4. The germline V gene has CDR1 MNHEY and CDR2 SVGAGI. CDR3 in amino acids: CASRDRGRSPLHF. In nucleotides, the CDR3 is TGTGCCAGCAGGGACAGGGGAAGATCACCCCTCCACTTT.

This sequence joins TRBV19 and TRBJ2-2, with D maybe TRBD1 (5 bases). Germline lookup yields CDR1 LNHDA and CDR2 SQIVND (reference sequence). The V end lost 8 bases, the J end lost 4 bases, and 14 bases lay between the germline ends. CDR3 length: 14 residues. CDR3 amino acids: CASGQGASTGELFF. CDR3 nucleotides: TGTGCCAGTGGGCAGGGCGCATCCACCGGGGAGCTGTTTTTT.

This rearrangement joins TRBV5-1 to TRBJ1-1; D is possibly TRBD1 (5 bases). The V gene's germline CDR1 is SGHRS and CDR2 YFSETQ. The CDR3 spans 13 residues. The germline V and J ends were trimmed by 3 bases and 7 bases, with 13 bases remaining between them. Here the CDR3 reads CASSWGPQGEAFF. The CDR3 DNA follows: TGCGCCAGCAGCTGGGGCCCCCAGGGTGAAGCTTTCTTT.

This clone occurred a few times. The V gene is TRBV5-1, the J gene TRBJ2-7; D tentatively reads TRBD1 or TRBD2 (6 bases each). The CDR3 extends over 14 amino acids. Germline CDR1 reads SGHRS; CDR2 reads YFSETQ. V lost 0 bases and J lost 4, with 11 bases in between. The CDR3 DNA follows: TGCGCCAGCAGCTTGGAAGGGGGGCAGTACGAGCAGTACTTC. Translated: CASSLEGGQYEQYF.

This clone was found once. CDR3 sequence: CASSPGQGLAKNIQYF. For the CDR3, the DNA is TGTGCCAGCAGTCCGGGACAGGGGCTAGCCAAAAACATTCAGTACTTC. V usage is TRBV6-6 and J usage is TRBJ2-4, with 10 nucleotides matching TRBD1. The V segment lost 5 bases and the J segment 0 bases; nucleotides outside the gene matches: 4. The CDR3 has 16 amino acids. CDR1 and CDR2 from the germline V gene are MNHNY and SVGAGI (reference sequence).

Only a few counts were recorded for this clone. This sequence joins TRBV4-2 and TRBJ1-2, with D possibly matching TRBD1 (5 bases). Germline lookup yields CDR1 LGHNA and CDR2 YNFKEQ. V lost 2 bases and J 0 bases, leaving 10 bases between the germline ends. There are 15 residues in the CDR3. The CDR3 protein is CASSQQTASNYGYTF. The CDR3 DNA is TGTGCCAGCAGCCAACAGACAGCTTCTAACTATGGCTACACCTTC.

The chain uses TRBV5-1 and TRBJ2-4; 10 bases map to TRBD1. Per germline, CDR1 SGHRS and CDR2 YFSETQ. V was pared by 2 bases and J by 9 bases, with 11 bases of the junction left unmatched. This CDR3 spans 16 amino acids. The chain's CDR3 is CASSFTGTGDSSIQYF. CDR3 DNA sequence: TGCGCCAGCAGCTTCACCGGGACAGGGGACTCGAGCATTCAGTACTTC.

Concerning this clone: The same CDR3 can be traced to other DNA sequences in this sample. The chain uses TRBV5-6 and TRBJ1-2; perhaps TRBD1 as D (5 bases). This CDR3 region has 15 residues. The V gene lost 6 bases and the J gene lost 9 bases, with 24 bases spanning the gap. Germline CDR1 reads SGHDT; CDR2 reads YYEEEE. This chain's CDR3 is CASNSLGGRGSSYTF. For the CDR3, the DNA is TGTGCCAGCAACTCATTGGGGGGTCGGGGTTCAAGCTACACCTTC.

The genes are TRBV5-1 and TRBJ1-6; 7 bases agree with TRBD1. V shed 0 bases, J shed 5 bases, and the junction held 5 bases outside the gene matches. The germline gives CDR1 SGHRS, CDR2 YFSETQ. This CDR3 spans 16 amino acids. For the CDR3, the DNA is TGCGCCAGCAGCTTGGCTGCAGGGGGACATAATTCACCCCTCCACTTT. This codes for CASSLAAGGHNSPLHF. Complete variable domain (other parts from reference TRBV5-1 and TRBJ1-6): KAGVTQTPRYLIKTRGQQVTLSCSPISGHRSVSWYQQTPGQGLQFLFEYFSETQRNKGNFPGRFSGRQFSNSRSEMNVSTLELGDSALYLCASSLAAGGHNSPLHFGNGTRLTVT.

The chain carries TRBV7-9 and TRBJ1-1; possibly TRBD1 for D (6 bases). CDR1 is SEHNR, CDR2 FQNEAQ, per germline (reference sequence). The CDR3 extends over 14 amino acids. Trimming stripped 2 bases from V and 5 bases from J, with 12 bases between. CDR3 in DNA: TGTGCCAGCAGCTTAAACAGGGATCGGACTGAAGCTTTCTTT. It specifies CASSLNRDRTEAFF.

This chain links TRBV2 with TRBJ1-1; D possibly corresponds to TRBD1 (5 bases). CDR3 length: 14 amino acids. CDR1 is SNHLY, CDR2 FYNNEI, per germline. Trimming removed 6 bases from V and 4 bases from J, with 15 bases in between. Here the CDR3 reads CASSPLGGGTEAFF. CDR3 DNA sequence: TGTGCCAGCAGCCCCCTCGGGGGGGGCACTGAAGCTTTCTTT. Based on the CDR3 plus reference TRBV2 and TRBJ1-1, the full variable domain is EPEVTQTPSHQVTQMGQEVILRCVPISNHLYFYWYRQILGQKVEFLVSFYNNEISEKSEIFDDQFSVERPDGSNFTLKIRSTKLEDSAMYFCASSPLGGGTEAFFGQGTRLTVV.

In nucleotides, the CDR3 is TGTGCCAGCAGTCCCTCGGAACAACGGTACTTC. It specifies CASSPSEQRYF. The genes are TRBV6-5 and TRBJ2-4; D remains ambiguous. The CDR3 is made up of 11 amino acids. Trimming left V 5 bases short and J 15 bases short, with 14 bases between. Germline CDR1 MNHEY, CDR2 SVGAGI.

The CDR3 loop is CASRRDTEAFF. The CDR3 nucleotides read TGTGCCAGCAGGAGGGACACTGAAGCTTTCTTT. This chain uses TRBV2 with TRBJ1-1; D uncertain. CDR1 is SNHLY and CDR2 is FYNNEI in the germline V gene. V shed 6 bases and J shed 3 bases, with 5 bases lying between them. The CDR3 consists of 11 residues.

This clone showed up just once. The rearrangement joins TRBV14 to TRBJ2-7; D may match TRBD1 or TRBD2 (5 bases each). This CDR3 is 15 amino acids long. Germline V gene lookup returns CDR1 SGHDN and CDR2 FVKESK. V was cut by 1 base and J by 6 bases, with 16 bases left in between. CDR3: CASSQAGNVRGEQYF. CDR3 DNA: TGTGCCAGCAGCCAAGCTGGTAACGTGAGGGGCGAGCAGTACTTC. The variable domain in full, completed from reference TRBV14 and TRBJ2-7, reads EAGVTQFPSHSVIEKGQTVTLRCDPISGHDNLYWYRRVMGKEIKFLLHFVKESKQDESGMPNNRFLAERTGGTYSTLKVQPAELEDSGVYFCASSQAGNVRGEQYFGPGTRLTVT.

This clone was detected once. V gene TRBV11-3 combines with J gene TRBJ1-2; D call uncertain. This CDR3 spans 13 amino acids. From germline, CDR1 is SGHNT and CDR2 YENEEA. V shed 1 base and J shed 7 bases, with 10 bases lying between them. CDR3 DNA: TGTGCCAGCAGCTTAGGAATCAGATTTGGCTACACCTTC. This encodes CASSLGIRFGYTF.

The chain uses TRBV11-2 and TRBJ2-7, with TRBD1 matching 9 bases. V gave up 3 bases and J gave up 9 bases; unmatched junction bases: 9. Germline CDR1 SGHAT, CDR2 FQNNGV. This CDR3 region has 14 residues. The CDR3 DNA follows: TGTGCCAGCAGCTTCGGGACAGGGTCTACCGGGCAGTACTTC. Translated, it gives CASSFGTGSTGQYF.